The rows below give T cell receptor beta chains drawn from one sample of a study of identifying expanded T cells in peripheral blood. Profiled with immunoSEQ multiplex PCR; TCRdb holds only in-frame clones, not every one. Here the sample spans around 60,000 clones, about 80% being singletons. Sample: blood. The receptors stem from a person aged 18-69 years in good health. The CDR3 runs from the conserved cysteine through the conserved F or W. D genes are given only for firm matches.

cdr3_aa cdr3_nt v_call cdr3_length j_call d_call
CSVSGARGNQETQYF TGCAGCGTTTCGGGTGCGAGGGGGAATCAAGAGACCCAGTACTTC TRBV29-1 15 TRBJ2-5 .
CASSRDANQPQHF TGTGCCAGCAGCAGGGACGCGAATCAGCCCCAGCATTTT TRBV7-3 13 TRBJ1-5 .
CASSGGPASSYNEQFF TGTGCCAGCAGTGGGGGACCCGCGAGCTCCTACAATGAGCAGTTCTTC TRBV28 16 TRBJ2-1 .
CASSKIRQLYEQYF TGTGCCAGCAGCAAAATTCGACAGCTCTACGAGCAGTACTTC TRBV21-1 14 TRBJ2-7 .
CASSQDPSGRSETQYF TGTGCCAGCAGCCAAGATCCCAGCGGGAGGTCAGAGACCCAGTACTTC TRBV14 16 TRBJ2-5 TRBD2
CAWSDPGTTDTQYF TGTGCCTGGAGTGATCCGGGCACCACAGATACGCAGTATTTT TRBV30 14 TRBJ2-3 .
CASSSSVYTEAFF TGTGCCAGCAGCTCCTCAGTGTACACTGAAGCTTTCTTT TRBV7-3 13 TRBJ1-1 .
CASSIVAGGHGELFF TGTGCCAGTAGTATAGTTGCAGGGGGCCACGGGGAGCTGTTTTTT TRBV19 15 TRBJ2-2 TRBD1
CAISDGSKNIQYF TGTGCCATCAGTGACGGATCCAAAAACATTCAGTACTTC TRBV10-3 13 TRBJ2-4 .
CASSEGQNSYEQYF TGTGCCAGCAGCGAGGGACAAAACTCCTACGAGCAGTACTTC TRBV9 14 TRBJ2-7 .
CASSYRTGEKLFF TGTGCCAGCAGTTACCGGACAGGAGAAAAACTGTTTTTT TRBV6-5 13 TRBJ1-4 TRBD1
CASSLVAGGRSYNEQFF TGTGCCAGCAGCTTAGTAGCGGGAGGGCGCTCCTACAATGAGCAGTTCTTC TRBV7-2 17 TRBJ2-1 TRBD2
CASSSTRGLAGGRNEQFF TGTGCCAGCAGCTCCACCCGGGGGCTAGCGGGGGGGCGAAATGAGCAGTTCTTC TRBV7-2 18 TRBJ2-1 TRBD2
CASSEGHQETQYF TGCGCCAGCAGTGAGGGCCACCAAGAGACCCAGTACTTC TRBV10-1 13 TRBJ2-5 .
CASSVEAHNRQRGYTF TGTGCCAGCAGCGTAGAGGCGCACAATCGACAGAGGGGCTACACCTTC TRBV9 16 TRBJ1-2 .
CASSWWGNYNEQFF TGTGCCAGCAGTTGGTGGGGGAACTACAATGAGCAGTTCTTC TRBV27 14 TRBJ2-1 .
CASSSDSPPYEQYF TGTGCCAGCAGCTCGGACAGTCCGCCCTACGAGCAGTACTTC TRBV7-8 14 TRBJ2-7 .
CATSNPQTGGVQPQHF TGTGCCACCAGCAACCCACAAACAGGGGGCGTTCAGCCCCAGCATTTT TRBV15 16 TRBJ1-5 TRBD1